This TCR beta chain was profiled in a study of CD8 T cells in ankylosing spondylitis. Findings and caveats of the study: Clones linked with disease were CD8+ and fairly uncommon in the peripheral blood. Reported data indicate significant enrichment of disease-linked clones within matched ankylosing spondylitis synovial fluid.

With molecular barcodes, quantitative 5'-RACE was used to make the TCR beta libraries. TCRdb redid the calling of the 5' RACE reads with MiXCR, one entry per CDR3 protein. The sample includes some 130,000 distinct CDR3 sequences, around 7.9% seen only once; the top ten take around 12%. This clonotype was seen many times. Its specificity is unknown. The V gene's germline CDR1 is LGHDT and CDR2 YNNKEL (reference sequence). The CDR3 has 16 residues. The junction had 10 bases not matched to a gene; V was cut back by 4 bases and J by 4 bases. Sequencing input: blood, either unsorted or a sorted T cell fraction (not recorded which). J is TRBJ1-2 and V is TRBV3-1; TRBD1 aligns across 9 bases. The TCR comes from a female donor with ankylosing spondylitis or in good health (not recorded which). The CDR3 region has the DNA TGTGCCAGCAGCCGATTCTCGGGGACAGGGTCCTATGGCTACACCTTC. Its translation: CASSRFSGTGSYGYTF.